This note documents a single T cell receptor (beta chain) sequence. The CDR3 runs to 16 residues. Germline V gene data show CDR1 as MNHEY and CDR2 as SMNVEV (reference sequence). The V segment lost 2 bases and the J segment 7 bases; nucleotides outside the gene matches: 9. Sequenced by immunoSEQ multiplex PCR; TCRdb stores in-frame clones only, minus some. The sample records roughly 2.2 million clones, 85% to 95% being singletons. This specimen comes from a study of shared clonotypes between healthy human individuals. V usage is TRBV27 and J usage is TRBJ2-2; 8 positions agree with TRBD2. The specimen sequenced was naive CD4+ T cells from PBMCs. This sample's subset: CD45RA+ positively selected. This clonotype was obtained from a man aged 18 to 35 in good health. Some clones in this sample may be carry-over from other donors' samples. The CDR3 spells CASSLGGRTILGELFF. The CDR3 coding sequence is TGTGCCAGCAGTTTAGGCGGGAGGACCATTCTCGGGGAGCTGTTTTTT.